Each of the 9 T cell receptor beta chains below was sequenced from the same sample in a study of blood T cell repertoires in COVID-19. Measured with immunoSEQ multiplex PCR; TCRdb has only the in-frame clones, and not every one. The table lists over 65,000 clones, roughly 81% of them singletons. Material for sequencing was peripheral blood. The receptors stem from a human donor in a cohort sampled during active COVID-19.

CDR3 protein: CASSHRMDSRRTQYF. The CDR3 DNA reads as TGTGCCAGCAGCCACCGAATGGACTCTCGGCGGACCCAGTACTTC. The chain recombines TRBV14 with TRBJ2-5; D is possibly TRBD2 (5 bases). The CDR3 is made up of 15 amino acids. CDR1 and CDR2 (germline): SGHDN, FVKESK. Trimming left V 3 bases short and J 7 bases short, with 18 bases between.

The chain has TRBV10-1 and TRBJ2-3, with 12 bases that match TRBD2. V dropped 6 bases and J dropped 6; count of bases not matched to a gene: 10. CDR3 length equals 16 residues. Germline V gene data show CDR1 as WNHNN and CDR2 as SYGVQD (reference sequence). CDR3 loop: CASSELAGGGLDTQYF. The CDR3 DNA sequence: TGCGCCAGCAGCGAACTAGCGGGAGGAGGTTTGGATACGCAGTATTTT.

This clone was counted a few times. The CDR3 sequence: CASSSYSPGGSSYNEQFF. In DNA form, the CDR3 reads TGCGCCAGCAGCTCTTACTCTCCTGGCGGGAGCTCCTACAATGAGCAGTTCTTC. This chain connects TRBV5-1 to TRBJ2-1; 7 positions match TRBD2. CDR1 and CDR2 (germline): SGHRS, YFSETQ. The CDR3 has 18 amino acids. V lost 3 bases to trimming and J lost 0 bases; unmatched junction nucleotides: 12.

The J gene is TRBJ1-2, the V gene TRBV6-1; tentative D call: TRBD1 (5 bases). The germline V gene encodes CDR1 MNHNS and CDR2 SASEGT. This CDR3 region has 13 residues. V was shortened by 1 base and J by 3 bases, with 6 bases between the two germline ends. CDR3 bases: TGTGCCAGCAGTGAAGGCAGGGACTATGGCTACACCTTC. This gives the protein CASSEGRDYGYTF.

This sequence joins TRBV28 and TRBJ2-7; 7 nucleotides agree with TRBD1. The junction had 11 bases not matched to a gene; V was cut back by 6 bases and J by 0 bases. CDR1 is MDHEN, CDR2 SYDVKM, per germline. The CDR3 consists of 16 residues. The CDR3 loop reads CASRNRGLSSSYEQYF. The CDR3 DNA reads TGTGCCAGCAGGAACAGGGGCCTATCTAGCTCCTACGAGCAGTACTTC.

A single count supports this clone. Other DNA sequences in the same sample also yield this CDR3. This sequence joins TRBV4-1 and TRBJ2-2; D is ambiguous. V shed 3 bases and J shed 4 bases, with 6 bases lying between them. CDR1 MGHRA and CDR2 YSYEKL come from the germline V gene. The CDR3 is 13 amino acids. CDR3: CASSHLSTGELFF. CDR3 bases: TGCGCCAGCAGCCACCTTTCCACCGGGGAGCTGTTTTTT.

The rearrangement uses TRBV4-3 and TRBJ1-1; tentative D call: TRBD1 (5 bases). Trimming shortened V by 1 base and J by 6 bases, and 15 bases separated the two germline ends. Per germline, CDR1 LGHNA and CDR2 YSLEER. This CDR3 spans 15 amino acids. The CDR3 DNA reads TGCGCCAGCAGCCAAGCGCAGGGATGGTTCGCTGAAGCTTTCTTT. It encodes CASSQAQGWFAEAFF.

The chain carries TRBV10-1 and TRBJ1-5, with TRBD1 matching 9 bases. CDR1 and CDR2 from the germline V gene are WNHNN and SYGVQD (reference sequence). J gave up 5 bases and V 7 bases, and 15 bases lay outside the gene matches. The CDR3 consists of 17 residues. CDR3 bases: TGCGCCAGCACCCCTGGTCCCGGGACAGGGCGTCATCAGCCCCAGCATTTT. It specifies CASTPGPGTGRHQPQHF.

The chain couples TRBV5-1 to TRBJ1-1; weak D call: TRBD1 (6 bases). Germline V gives CDR1 SGHRS, CDR2 YFSETQ. Trimming removed 4 bases from V and 0 bases from J, with 19 bases in between. This CDR3 comprises 17 residues. CDR3 protein: CASSPTGVVGMNTEAFF. The CDR3 coding sequence is TGCGCCAGCAGCCCGACAGGTGTGGTGGGAATGAACACTGAAGCTTTCTTT.